This T cell receptor beta chain was captured by sequencing in a study of T cell changes during pregnancy in multiple sclerosis. Repertoires were generated with immunoSEQ multiplex PCR, while TCRdb's copy carries only in-frame clones and drops some. The table records tens of thousands of clones, over 85% of them present only once. The germline V and J ends were trimmed by 1 base and 2 bases, with 9 bases remaining between them. The CDR3 is made up of 14 amino acids. CDR1 and CDR2 from the germline V gene are SGHTA and FQGNSA. The genes are TRBV7-2 and TRBJ2-7; D is ambiguous. The input for sequencing was peripheral blood, taken in the second trimester of pregnancy. This sequence was found in a female donor with multiple sclerosis, enrolled in a pregnancy study. The CDR3 sequence: CASSLVGTTYEQYF. The CDR3 bases are TGTGCCAGCAGCTTAGTTGGAACTACCTACGAGCAGTACTTC.